This TCR beta chain was documented in a study of CD8+CD57+ T cells in acquired aplastic anemia. Turning to the study itself: When averaged, DNA from sorted CD4+ and CD8+ cells came to around 3.1 ug. Study-level results: Patients and controls turned out to have approximately 29 CD8+ CDR3 sequences in common.

TCR beta VDJ and CDR3 profiles were obtained from a genomic DNA template. One entry per CDR3 protein, called by TCRdb with MiXCR from the reads. Of around 210,000 distinct CDR3 sequences listed, approximately 65% are singletons. Flow cytometry had shown expanded CD8+CD57+ cells in the patients chosen for sequencing. The CDR3 covers 15 residues. The V gene lost 4 bases and the J gene lost 0 bases, with 7 bases spanning the gap. Looked up from germline, CDR1 is LNHDA and CDR2 is SQIVND (reference sequence). Note on this clonotype: Antigen unknown.

The clonotype was recovered from a human donor with aplastic anemia. The sequencing input was sorted CD4+, CD8+, or CD8+CD57+ T cells (not recorded which) from PBMCs. J is TRBJ1-6 and V is TRBV19; a weak D match, TRBD1 (5 bases). CDR3 residues: CASSRQSSYNSPLHF. For the CDR3, the DNA is TGTGCCAGTAGTAGACAGAGCTCCTATAATTCACCCCTCCACTTT.